A selection of T cell receptor beta chains follows, all from one sample in a study of blood T cell repertoires in COVID-19. Clones were sequenced by immunoSEQ multiplex PCR, and TCRdb holds only the in-frame ones, with some missing. The sample lists about 98,000 clones, about 85% occurring once. Input material: peripheral blood. These receptors were taken from a man in his 70s with acute or convalescent COVID-19. Both conserved end residues are part of each CDR3. D genes are given only for firm matches. Clone size is not always given. Where it is, it says once, few, many or a class for expanded clones.

clone_size,j_call,d_call,v_call,cdr3_nt,cdr3_aa
NA,TRBJ2-7,TRBD1,TRBV5-6,TGTGCCAGCAGCGAAGGGACAGGGGGGAGCTCCTACGAGCAGTACTTC,CASSEGTGGSSYEQYF
NA,TRBJ1-2,NA,TRBV7-2,TGTGCCAGCAGCTTAGAGGGACTGAACTATGGCTACACCTTC,CASSLEGLNYGYTF
NA,TRBJ2-7,TRBD2,TRBV6-5,TGTGCCAGCGGGAGGGCAGACGAGCAGTACTTC,CASGRADEQYF
few,TRBJ1-2,NA,TRBV5-8,TGTGCCAGCAGTGCAGGGTCCTATGGCTACACCTTC,CASSAGSYGYTF
NA,TRBJ1-6,NA,TRBV11-2,TGTGCCAGCAGCTTAGATTCCGGTTCACCCCTCCACTTT,CASSLDSGSPLHF
NA,TRBJ1-6,TRBD1,TRBV6-2/TRBV6-3,TGTGCCAGCAGTACGGACAGGGAGACACCCCTCCACTTT,CASSTDRETPLHF
NA,TRBJ1-2,NA,TRBV11-2,TGTGCCAGCAGCACCCCGGGGATTGGCAACTATGGCTACACCTTC,CASSTPGIGNYGYTF
few,TRBJ2-5,NA,TRBV6-2/TRBV6-3,TGTGCCAGCAGTTGGTCTGATGGAGGGGAGACCCAGTACTTC,CASSWSDGGETQYF
NA,TRBJ2-5,NA,TRBV5-1,TGCGCCAGCAAAAGACAGGCCCAAGAGACCCAGTACTTC,CASKRQAQETQYF
NA,TRBJ1-1,NA,TRBV19,TGTGCCAGTAGTGGGTTCACCGGGACAGAAGCTTTCTTT,CASSGFTGTEAFF
NA,TRBJ2-4,NA,TRBV7-2,TGTGCCAGCAGCTTAGATGGGCTAGCCTTAAACATTCAGTACTTC,CASSLDGLALNIQYF
NA,TRBJ1-5,TRBD1,TRBV7-7,TGTGCTAGCAGCTTCCCGGGACAGGGCGTTGTTCAGCCCCAGCATTTT,CASSFPGQGVVQPQHF
NA,TRBJ2-1,TRBD1,TRBV5-1,TGCGCCAGCAGCTTAACCCCAGGGGGAGAGGCTGAGCAGTTCTTC,CASSLTPGGEAEQFF
NA,TRBJ2-7,TRBD2,TRBV27,TGTGCCAGCAGTTTAAGAGGGACACAATATAGCGGGGGTTCCCACGAGCAGTACTTC,CASSLRGTQYSGGSHEQYF
NA,TRBJ2-2,TRBD1,TRBV25-1,TGTGCCAGTCGTCGGACAGGGATGAACACCGGGGAGCTGTTTTTT,CASRRTGMNTGELFF
NA,TRBJ1-1,NA,TRBV6-5,TGTGCCAGCAGTCGGGGGTCTAGATCCACTGAAGCTTTCTTT,CASSRGSRSTEAFF